The 8 T cell receptor beta chains reported below all come from one sample, sequenced in a study of OX40 agonist ivuxolimab in advanced cancers. Sequencing was performed with immunoSEQ multiplex PCR; in TCRdb, only in-frame clones are kept and a portion is missing. Here the sample spans tens of thousands of clones, 75% to 85% being singletons. This specimen was CD4+ or CD8+ T cells sorted from blood, taken in a trial of the OX40 agonist ivuxolimab. These receptors originate from an adult with an advanced solid tumor such as melanoma, head and neck, liver or kidney cancer.

The chain links TRBV15 to TRBJ2-7; D gene ambiguous. CDR1 LNHNV and CDR2 YYDKDF come from the germline V gene (reference sequence). This CDR3 is built from 13 residues. V was cut by 0 bases and J by 6 bases, with 9 bases left in between. CDR3 loop: CATSRDTASEQYF. CDR3 DNA sequence: TGTGCCACCAGCAGAGATACGGCTTCCGAGCAGTACTTC.

This sequence joins TRBV6-1 and TRBJ2-5, with D perhaps given as TRBD1 or TRBD2 (5 bases each). V lost 6 bases, J lost 4 bases, and 15 bases lay in between. CDR1 MNHNS and CDR2 SASEGT come from the germline V gene. The CDR3 loop spans 14 amino acids. The CDR3 DNA sequence: TGTGCCAGCAGCCCGAGGGGCAGCCCAGAGACCCAGTACTTC. It encodes CASSPRGSPETQYF.

This clone was observed once. The rearrangement uses TRBV7-3 and TRBJ2-6, with 7 nucleotides matching TRBD1. The V gene's germline CDR1 is SGHTA and CDR2 FQGTGA. This CDR3 comprises 15 residues. The trim removed 4 bases at V and 2 bases at J, leaving 2 bases unmatched. The CDR3 protein is CASSSTGAGANVLTF. For the CDR3, the DNA is TGTGCCAGCAGCTCTACAGGGGCTGGGGCCAACGTCCTGACTTTC.

V usage is TRBV6-5 and J usage is TRBJ2-5; tentative D call: TRBD2 (6 bases). This CDR3 contains 14 residues. The V gene's germline CDR1 is MNHEY and CDR2 SVGAGI. V lost 4 bases to trimming and J lost 3 bases, with 12 bases between them. The CDR3 bases are TGTGCCAGCAGTTTAGGGACTTCTGAAGAGACCCAGTACTTC. This translates into CASSLGTSEETQYF.

This clone was detected only once. The rearrangement uses TRBV18 and TRBJ2-5, with 9 nucleotides matching TRBD2. The CDR3 consists of 16 residues. The germline CDR1 and CDR2 sequences are KGHSH and LQKENI. Unmatched junction bases numbered 3, after V lost 0 bases and J lost 1 base. The DNA for the CDR3 is TGTGCCAGCTCACCACCGGGAGCGGGGGGCCAAGAGACCCAGTACTTC. As protein: CASSPPGAGGQETQYF.

The V and J genes are TRBV6-6 and TRBJ2-1; 7 bases fit TRBD1. CDR3 length: 14 residues. CDR1 MNHNY and CDR2 SVGAGI come from the germline V gene (reference sequence). V lost 6 bases and J lost 5; bases outside the gene matches: 7. The chain's CDR3 is CASRTGYGNNEQFF. CDR3 nucleotides: TGTGCCAGCAGGACAGGGTACGGGAACAATGAGCAGTTCTTC.

The rearrangement links TRBV7-2 to TRBJ2-1, with D perhaps matching TRBD2 (6 bases). Trimming removed 5 bases at V and 9 bases at J, with 20 bases between. The CDR3 length is 15 residues. Germline loops: CDR1 SGHTA, CDR2 FQGNSA. The CDR3 nucleotides are TGTGCCAGCAGCCCCGGGACTGAAGTCTTTGGTGAGCAGTTCTTC. Translating gives CASSPGTEVFGEQFF.

The genes are TRBV6-5 and TRBJ1-6, with D unresolved. Between the trimmed V and J ends, which lost 5 bases and 7 bases, there was a span of 9 bases. The CDR3 consists of 13 residues. CDR1 MNHEY and CDR2 SVGAGI come from the germline V gene. This CDR3 is CASSPTVNSPLHF. The CDR3 nucleotides are TGTGCCAGCAGTCCAACAGTGAATTCACCCCTCCACTTT.